A single sample is the source of the 23 T cell receptor beta chains below, sequenced in a study of T-cell reconstitution after alpha-beta-depleted transplantation in children (dated by TCRdb to 2015 to 2016). What this sample's treatment or condition label stands for: allogeneic hematopoietic cell transplantation with graft depleted of TCRalphabeta T cells and CD19 B cells. Libraries were prepared through PCR. Instrument on record: Illumina HiSeq 2500. TCR libraries were prepared with molecular barcoding, using unique molecular identifiers to normalize TCRbeta repertoire quantification. TCRdb handled the public reads itself, with Q25 trimming in fastp and clone calling in MiXCR, and kept productive beta chains. Entries are consolidated by CDR3 protein sequence, retaining the most common genes and DNA. This sample lists about 1,000,000 distinct CDR3 sequences; about 29% were detected once. About 28% of the sample is taken by the ten largest.

This specimen consisted of PBMCs, mostly from graft donor cells, obtained 360 days after TCRalphabeta/CD19-depleted stem cell transplant. The receptors were gathered from a boy less than two years old who had a stem cell transplant for SCID, so the T cells may come from the graft donor.

This clonotype was observed a handful of times. The V gene is TRBV5-6, the J gene TRBJ1-5; TRBD1 agrees at 8 bases. Germline assignment: CDR1 SGHDT and CDR2 YYEEEE. The CDR3 sequence is 13 residues long. V dropped 0 bases and J dropped 8; count of bases not matched to a gene: 1. The CDR3 DNA follows: TGTGCCAGCAGCTTGGACAGGGGGGAGCCCCAGCATTTT. Translated: CASSLDRGEPQHF.

This rearrangement joins TRBV5-1 to TRBJ1-1; 12 bases map to TRBD1. There are 15 residues in the CDR3. With 0 bases clipped from V and 6 bases from J, the junction kept 3 bases outside the gene matches. CDR1 is SGHRS and CDR2 is YFSETQ in the germline V gene. CDR3 in amino acids: CASSLAGTGGPEAFF. CDR3 bases: TGCGCCAGCAGCTTGGCCGGGACAGGGGGCCCTGAAGCTTTCTTT.

This clonotype was recorded only once. The chain is built from TRBV7-3 and TRBJ2-2; 9 bases agree with TRBD1. The length of the CDR3 is 16 residues. CDR1 and CDR2 (germline): SGHTA, FQGTGA. J was trimmed by 7 bases and V by 3 bases; bases with no gene match: 9. Written as DNA, the CDR3 is TGTGCCAGCAGCTTCAGGGACAGGGTGAAGGGCGGGGAGCTGTTTTTT. It translates to CASSFRDRVKGGELFF.

The chain employs TRBV7-9 and TRBJ2-3; no reliable D call. CDR1 SEHNR and CDR2 FQNEAQ come from the germline V gene (reference sequence). The germline V and J ends were trimmed by 5 bases and 0 bases, with 12 bases remaining between them. CDR3 length: 15 amino acids. In DNA form, the CDR3 reads TGTGCCAGCAGCGCCTTATCCAAGAGCACAGATACGCAGTATTTT. Amino acid sequence: CASSALSKSTDTQYF.

This chain uses TRBV5-1 with TRBJ2-1; 8 bases map to TRBD1. The CDR3 sequence is 16 residues long. V lost 1 base, J lost 2 bases, and 5 bases stayed unmatched. Germline V CDR1 and CDR2: SGHRS, YFSETQ. CDR3 nucleotides: TGCGCCAGCAGCTTGTTGACAGGGGCTACCTACAATGAGCAGTTCTTC. Protein: CASSLLTGATYNEQFF.

The chain joins TRBV4-1 to TRBJ2-5; D is perhaps TRBD2 (5 bases). Germline CDR1 is MGHRA and CDR2 is YSYEKL. V dropped 0 bases and J dropped 6 bases, with 11 bases sitting between them. The CDR3 covers 14 residues. In DNA, the CDR3 is TGCGCCAGCAGCCAAGAAGGGTGGGAGAAGACCCAGTACTTC. Its protein product is CASSQEGWEKTQYF.

The rearrangement joins TRBV5-6 to TRBJ2-7; 7 bases are shared with TRBD1. Losses at the gene ends were 4 bases for V and 3 bases for J; bases not matched to a gene: 7. The CDR3 consists of 14 residues. Germline-derived CDR1 and CDR2 are SGHDT and YYEEEE. CDR3 amino acids: CASSIWTGDYEQYF. CDR3 bases: TGTGCCAGCAGCATATGGACAGGCGACTACGAGCAGTACTTC.

The chain couples TRBV11-2 to TRBJ2-1; D is ambiguous. CDR1 is SGHAT, CDR2 FQNNGV, per germline. Trimming pared 3 bases from V and 6 bases from J, leaving 18 bases between. The CDR3 runs 16 residues. The CDR3, as DNA: TGTGCCAGCAGCTTCCACCCGGGCTCTACGGGCAATGAGCAGTTCTTC. Its translation: CASSFHPGSTGNEQFF.

The chain has TRBV5-6 and TRBJ1-1; no definite D call. The germline V gene has CDR1 SGHDT and CDR2 YYEEEE. Deletions cut 2 bases from V and 7 bases from J, with 12 bases between. This CDR3 region has 13 residues. The CDR3 bases are TGTGCCAGCAGCTTTATAAACTCCCTTGAAGCTTTCTTT. This translates into CASSFINSLEAFF.

This clonotype turned up a few times. J is TRBJ2-3 and V is TRBV6-1; tentatively, D is TRBD1 or TRBD2 (6 bases each). CDR3 length: 16 residues. Trimming stripped 6 bases from V and 4 bases from J, with 20 bases between. Per germline, CDR1 MNHNS and CDR2 SASEGT. The CDR3 here is CASRKIEGGVADTQYF. The CDR3 DNA reads as TGTGCCAGCAGGAAAATAGAGGGGGGCGTGGCAGATACGCAGTATTTT.

As DNA, the CDR3 is TGTGCCAGCAGCAACAAAGCGGGGTCAGTGTACGAGCAGTACTTC. It encodes CASSNKAGSVYEQYF. The chain combines TRBV6-2 or TRBV6-3 with TRBJ2-7, with 7 bases fitting TRBD2. The CDR3 is made up of 15 amino acids. From germline, CDR1 is MNHEY and CDR2 SVGEGT. Trimming took 6 bases from V and 4 from J; bases not matched to a gene: 12.

The chain recombines TRBV20-1 with TRBJ2-3; the match to TRBD2 covers 9 bases. CDR1 and CDR2 (germline): DFQATT, SNEGSKA (reference sequence). The CDR3 extends over 14 amino acids. Germline trimming cut 4 bases from V and 0 bases from J; bases unmatched to any gene: 2. The CDR3 reads CSAISGGSTDTQYF. CDR3 sequence (DNA): TGCAGTGCTATTAGCGGGGGAAGCACAGATACGCAGTATTTT.

This clonotype was detected a few times. This rearrangement joins TRBV7-9 to TRBJ2-7; D gene unclear. Trimming removed 5 bases at V and 6 bases at J, with 17 bases between. The V gene's germline CDR1 is SEHNR and CDR2 FQNEAQ (reference sequence). The CDR3 covers 14 residues. The DNA of the CDR3 is TGTGCCAGCAGCCAACCGGTGGCGGTTGGCGAGCAGTACTTC. It specifies CASSQPVAVGEQYF.

This clonotype came up a few times. The genes are TRBV20-1 and TRBJ1-4; D unresolved. The CDR3 extends over 13 amino acids. The V end was cut by 2 bases, the J end by 0 bases, with 4 bases between. The germline CDR1 and CDR2 sequences are DFQATT and SNEGSKA (reference sequence). The CDR3 nucleotides are TGCAGTGCTAGACACGCAACTAATGAAAAACTGTTTTTT. Its protein product is CSARHATNEKLFF.

V usage is TRBV12-3 or TRBV12-4 and J usage is TRBJ1-2; a weak D match, TRBD1 (6 bases). Trimming took 3 bases from V and 6 from J, leaving 14 bases between them. This CDR3 contains 14 residues. The CDR3: CASSFTGASDGYTF. The CDR3 DNA follows: TGTGCCAGCAGTTTTACGGGGGCGAGTGATGGCTACACCTTC.

This clonotype appeared a few times. The chain carries TRBV4-2 and TRBJ2-5; TRBD1 might be the D (6 bases). This CDR3 is 14 amino acids long. V lost 2 bases and J 4 bases, leaving 11 bases between the germline ends. CDR1 LGHNA and CDR2 YNFKEQ come from the germline V gene. CDR3 nucleotides: TGTGCCAGCAGCCAAAAGACCAGGGGAGAGACCCAGTACTTC. Translation gives CASSQKTRGETQYF.

The J gene is TRBJ1-3, the V gene TRBV28; no clear D. Germline V gene sequence: CDR1 MDHEN, CDR2 SYDVKM. The V gene lost 10 bases and the J gene lost 4 bases, with 17 bases spanning the gap. CDR3 length: 14 amino acids. The CDR3 bases are TGTGCCAACTTTAGGAGGGATCGCGGAAACACCATATATTTT. Its protein is CANFRRDRGNTIYF.

The chain has TRBV5-1 and TRBJ1-3; tentatively, D is TRBD1 (5 bases). Germline CDR1 reads SGHRS; CDR2 reads YFSETQ. The CDR3 consists of 16 residues. V was cut by 0 bases and J by 0 bases, with 10 bases left in between. The CDR3 region is CASSLGGSDSGNTIYF. Here the CDR3 DNA reads TGCGCCAGCAGCTTGGGGGGCAGTGACTCTGGAAACACCATATATTTT.

V and J are TRBV6-1 and TRBJ2-7; perhaps TRBD1 as D (6 bases). The CDR3 runs to 13 residues. Germline V gives CDR1 MNHNS, CDR2 SASEGT. V dropped 5 bases and J dropped 3 bases, with 11 bases sitting between them. CDR3 nucleotide sequence: TGTGCCAGCAGTAGAACAGGGATCTACGAGCAGTACTTC. Translated, it gives CASSRTGIYEQYF.

The CDR3 bases are TGTGCCAGCAGCCCAGAGACAGGGGGTAATTCACCCCTCCACTTT. Amino acid sequence: CASSPETGGNSPLHF. The rearrangement uses TRBV7-9 and TRBJ1-6; TRBD1 agrees at 9 bases. Looked up from germline, CDR1 is SEHNR and CDR2 is FQNEAQ (reference sequence). The CDR3 runs to 15 residues. With 5 bases clipped from V and 6 bases from J, the junction kept 5 bases outside the gene matches.

The sample holds many counts of this clonotype. The chain combines TRBV5-1 with TRBJ2-1; the D gene is possibly TRBD2 (5 bases). The germline CDR1 and CDR2 sequences are SGHRS and YFSETQ. The CDR3 extends over 15 amino acids. Between the trimmed V and J ends, which lost 4 bases and 12 bases, there was a span of 23 bases. CDR3 loop: CASSLPGSTQLPQFF. DNA for the CDR3: TGCGCCAGCAGCCTCCCTGGGAGCACACAACTCCCGCAGTTCTTC.

This clonotype was detected a few times. The V call is TRBV12-3 or TRBV12-4, the J call TRBJ2-7; no clear D. This CDR3 has 11 amino acids. V was cut by 3 bases and J by 6 bases, with 6 bases left in between. The chain's CDR3 is CASSFNSEQYF. The CDR3 DNA is TGTGCCAGCAGTTTCAATTCCGAGCAGTACTTC.

This chain connects TRBV10-3 to TRBJ2-1, with 7 bases lining up with TRBD1. Germline V lookup: CDR1 ENHRY, CDR2 SYGVKD. J gave up 4 bases and V 6 bases, and 6 bases lay outside the gene matches. The CDR3 is 14 amino acids. For the CDR3, the DNA is TGTGCCATCAGGGCTGGGACAGCATACAATGAGCAGTTCTTC. It specifies CAIRAGTAYNEQFF.